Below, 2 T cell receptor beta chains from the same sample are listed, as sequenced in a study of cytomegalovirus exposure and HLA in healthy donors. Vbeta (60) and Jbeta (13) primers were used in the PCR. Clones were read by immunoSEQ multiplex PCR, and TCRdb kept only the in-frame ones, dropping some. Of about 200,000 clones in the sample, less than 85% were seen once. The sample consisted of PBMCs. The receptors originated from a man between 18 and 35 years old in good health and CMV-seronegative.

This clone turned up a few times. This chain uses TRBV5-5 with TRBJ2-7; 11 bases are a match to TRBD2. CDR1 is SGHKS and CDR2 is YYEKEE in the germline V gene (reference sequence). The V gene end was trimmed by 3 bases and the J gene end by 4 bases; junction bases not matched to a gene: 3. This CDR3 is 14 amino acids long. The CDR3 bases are TGTGCCAGCAGCTCACTAGCGGGAGAATACGAGCAGTACTTC. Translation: CASSSLAGEYEQYF.

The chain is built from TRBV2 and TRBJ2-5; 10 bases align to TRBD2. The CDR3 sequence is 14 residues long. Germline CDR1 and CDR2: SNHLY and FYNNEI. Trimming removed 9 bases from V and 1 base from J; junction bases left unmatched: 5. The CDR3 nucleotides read TGTGCCAGTCAAGCGGGAGGGGGCCAAGAGACCCAGTACTTC. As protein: CASQAGGGQETQYF.